The present T cell receptor (beta chain) was sequenced within a study of shared clonotypes between healthy human individuals. Germline-derived CDR1 and CDR2 are SNHLY and FYNNEI. V lost 3 bases and J lost 4; bases outside the gene matches: 6. The CDR3 extends over 15 amino acids. Clones were sequenced by immunoSEQ multiplex PCR, and TCRdb holds only the in-frame ones, with some missing. Of some 2,400,000 clones in the sample, under 97% were seen once. Sequencing used naive CD4+ T cells sorted from blood. Subset: CD45RA+ positively selected. The source of this sequence is a man aged 18 to 29 in good health. This sequence joins TRBV2 and TRBJ1-5; TRBD1 aligns across 7 bases. In DNA, the CDR3 is TGTGCCAGCAGTGATAACAGGGGCTGGAATCAGCCCCAGCATTTT. As protein: CASSDNRGWNQPQHF.